The 11 T cell receptor beta chains listed next were all sequenced from one sample in a study of Tregs in tolerant kidney transplant recipients. Some clones are missing from TCRdb's copy, which holds only in-frame ones; the method was immunoSEQ multiplex PCR. The sample lists about 2,800 clones; around 43% were seen once. These receptors' targets are unknown. Input material: Tregs from blood cultured with allogeneic cells. The receptors here all came from a human donor in good health.

This chain uses TRBV9 with TRBJ1-4; 7 bases agree with TRBD1. With V trimmed by 0 bases and J by 10 bases, 3 bases remained unmatched. Germline CDR1 is SGDLS and CDR2 is YYNGEE. This CDR3 spans 13 amino acids. The CDR3 bases are TGTGCCAGCAGCGTAGAACAGGGGTCAAAACTGTTTTTT. Protein product: CASSVEQGSKLFF.

The chain recombines TRBV19 with TRBJ2-4; 8 nucleotides match TRBD2. This CDR3 is 18 amino acids long. The V segment lost 5 bases and the J segment 0 bases; nucleotides outside the gene matches: 12. Germline CDR1 and CDR2: LNHDA and SQIVND (reference sequence). The DNA of the CDR3 is TGTGCCAGTAGTTTTTTGGGCGCGGGAGGACTAGCCAAAAACATTCAGTACTTC. Its translation is CASSFLGAGGLAKNIQYF.

V is TRBV19 and J is TRBJ2-7; 8 bases align to TRBD2. Germline assignment: CDR1 LNHDA and CDR2 SQIVND (reference sequence). The V and J ends lost 4 bases and 3 bases, in that order; junction bases with no gene match: 11. The CDR3 totals 16 residues. As DNA, the CDR3 is TGTGCCAGTAGTACGTCGGCGGGGGGTGCTTACTACGAGCAGTACTTC. It translates to CASSTSAGGAYYEQYF.

The chain employs TRBV7-9 and TRBJ2-1; TRBD2 matches at 8 bases. Germline V lookup: CDR1 SEHNR, CDR2 FQNEAQ (reference sequence). The CDR3 is 17 residues long. The V segment lost 5 bases and the J segment 0 bases; nucleotides outside the gene matches: 9. CDR3 residues: CASSPPPAGGSYNEQFF. The CDR3 DNA sequence: TGTGCCAGCAGCCCCCCACCCGCGGGAGGCTCCTACAATGAGCAGTTCTTC.

This clone is deemed medium-sized. This chain uses TRBV6-5 with TRBJ1-2, with 10 bases lining up with TRBD1. V gave up 6 bases and J gave up 4 bases; unmatched junction bases: 8. Germline CDR1 MNHEY, CDR2 SVGAGI. The CDR3 spans 15 residues. The CDR3 coding sequence is TGTGCCAGCAGACTAGGACAGGGGGGAATCTATGGCTACACCTTC. This gives the protein CASRLGQGGIYGYTF.

This clone was counted between two and nine times. The chain uses TRBV6-1 and TRBJ2-5, with D hard to call. Per germline, CDR1 MNHNS and CDR2 SASEGT. V was shortened by 1 base and J by 0 bases, with 9 bases between the two germline ends. CDR3 length: 15 amino acids. CDR3 amino acids: CASSEGFGNQETQYF. The DNA of the CDR3 is TGTGCCAGCAGTGAAGGGTTTGGGAACCAAGAGACCCAGTACTTC.

In its sample, this clone ranks as medium-sized (0.01 to 0.1%). The chain employs TRBV7-9 and TRBJ2-4, with 10 bases identical to TRBD1. Per the germline V gene, CDR1 is SEHNR and CDR2 is FQNEAQ (reference sequence). J gave up 4 bases and V 4 bases, and 7 bases lay outside the gene matches. This CDR3 has 16 residues. CDR3 sequence (DNA): TGTGCCAGCAGCTCCGGGACAGGGGAATCGAAAAACATTCAGTACTTC. Translated: CASSSGTGESKNIQYF.

The chain links TRBV5-4 to TRBJ1-6; no clear D. The CDR3 totals 15 residues. V lost 0 bases and J lost 7, with 11 bases in between. Germline CDR1 is SGHNT and CDR2 is YYREEE (reference sequence). Here the CDR3 reads CASSLGGMGNSPLHF. The CDR3 region has the DNA TGTGCCAGCAGCTTGGGTGGGATGGGAAATTCACCCCTCCACTTT.

The rearrangement uses TRBV6-5 and TRBJ1-5, with D maybe TRBD1 (6 bases). The V gene's germline CDR1 is MNHEY and CDR2 SVGAGI. Trimming cost V 6 bases and J 6 bases, with 15 bases left between them. This CDR3 is built from 14 residues. The CDR3 loop reads CASSRGGRVQPQHF. CDR3 nucleotides: TGTGCCAGCAGCCGAGGGGGGAGGGTTCAGCCCCAGCATTTT.

The CDR3 region is CASRSTGGGGGNTIYF. DNA for the CDR3: TGTGCCAGCAGGTCAACAGGGGGAGGCGGCGGAAACACCATATATTTT. The V gene is TRBV27, the J gene TRBJ1-3; the match to TRBD1 covers 8 bases. From germline, CDR1 is MNHEY and CDR2 SMNVEV (reference sequence). Trimming at V came to 6 bases and at J to 4 bases, leaving 11 bases not matched to a gene. The CDR3 has 16 residues.

This clone was picked up a small number of times. The CDR3 nucleotides read TGTGCCAGCTCACCGGGACAGGGGAGGACTGAAGCTTTCTTT. Its translation is CASSPGQGRTEAFF. The chain recombines TRBV18 with TRBJ1-1; TRBD1 aligns across 10 bases. There are 14 residues in the CDR3. V dropped 3 bases and J dropped 5; count of bases not matched to a gene: 3. Germline lookup yields CDR1 KGHSH and CDR2 LQKENI.